This entry lists 21 T cell receptor beta chains sequenced from one sample in a study of blood T cell repertoires in COVID-19. Sequencing used immunoSEQ multiplex PCR; TCRdb keeps in-frame clones, though not all of them. The sample has under 200,000 clones; about 88% are singletons. The sequenced sample was PBMCs or T cells enriched from blood (not recorded which). These receptors were taken from a woman between 40 and 50 years old in a cohort exposed to, infected with or recovered from COVID-19 (not recorded which).

The CDR3 coding sequence is TGTGCCAGCAGCCACGGGACAGCAACTAATGAAAAACTGTTTTTT. Protein product: CASSHGTATNEKLFF. This chain links TRBV5-4 with TRBJ1-4; 7 nucleotides agree with TRBD1. V gave up 4 bases and J gave up 0 bases; unmatched junction bases: 3. Germline V gene data show CDR1 as SGHNT and CDR2 as YYREEE (reference sequence). This CDR3 is built from 15 residues.

The chain uses TRBV5-1 and TRBJ1-5; the D is unclear. Germline CDR1 reads SGHRS; CDR2 reads YFSETQ. This CDR3 has 14 amino acids. Trimming pared 1 base from V and 6 bases from J, leaving 11 bases between. CDR3 bases: TGCGCCAGCAGCTTGAACGGCGGGCCTCAGCCCCAGCATTTT. It specifies CASSLNGGPQPQHF.

This sequence joins TRBV6-5 and TRBJ2-7, with 13 positions matching TRBD2. From germline, CDR1 is MNHEY and CDR2 SVGAGI. The CDR3 has 15 residues. V shed 6 bases and J 2 bases; nucleotides not matched to a gene: 4. The CDR3 nucleotides read TGTGCCAGCAGCCGTGGGACTAGCGGGACCTACGAGCAGTACTTC. Protein product: CASSRGTSGTYEQYF.

DNA of the CDR3: TGTGCCAGCAGCAGCCGACAGGGTGTGACTTTCTTT. Translated, it gives CASSSRQGVTFF. The chain recombines TRBV21-1 with TRBJ1-1; the table assigns TRBD1, which was not confirmed against the DNA. TRBV21-1 constitutes a pseudogene. The CDR3 sequence is 12 residues long.

This chain uses TRBV2 with TRBJ1-6; the match to TRBD1 covers 7 bases. V was pared by 7 bases and J by 10 bases, with 13 bases of the junction left unmatched. CDR3 length equals 15 residues. Germline CDR1 SNHLY, CDR2 FYNNEI. Written as DNA, the CDR3 is TGTGCCAGCACTTCCATGAGGGGGCTCGGATCACCCCTCCACTTT. Translation: CASTSMRGLGSPLHF.

Concerning this clone: Different DNA sequences within this sample yield the same CDR3. The chain recombines TRBV27 with TRBJ1-1; D gene uncertain. The CDR3 has 14 amino acids. Trimming took off 2 bases at V and 0 bases at J, with 7 bases between the two ends. Germline assignment: CDR1 MNHEY and CDR2 SMNVEV (reference sequence). The CDR3 loop reads CASSLARLNTEAFF. DNA of the CDR3: TGTGCCAGCAGTTTAGCCAGGCTGAACACTGAAGCTTTCTTT.

The chain links TRBV4-1 to TRBJ2-5; D might be TRBD2 (7 bases). CDR1 and CDR2 (germline): MGHRA, YSYEKL. The CDR3 runs to 14 residues. V was cut by 3 bases and J by 4 bases, with 12 bases left in between. CDR3 residues: CASSQGGPRETQYF. The CDR3 nucleotides are TGCGCCAGCAGCCAGGGGGGGCCCAGAGAGACCCAGTACTTC.

The chain has TRBV24-1 and TRBJ2-3, with TRBD2 as a possible D gene (6 bases). Trimming removed 4 bases from V and 0 bases from J, with 19 bases in between. The CDR3 spans 18 residues. Germline CDR1 is KGHDR and CDR2 is SFDVKD. This CDR3 reads CATSDTRTSGTSTDTQYF. In DNA form, the CDR3 reads TGTGCCACCAGTGACACCCGGACTTCTGGGACTAGCACAGATACGCAGTATTTT.

This chain links TRBV2 with TRBJ1-5, with TRBD1 as a possible D gene (5 bases). V was cut by 6 bases and J by 5 bases, with 11 bases left in between. Germline CDR1 reads SNHLY; CDR2 reads FYNNEI. The length of the CDR3 is 13 residues. This CDR3 reads CASSPDRDQPQHF. For the CDR3, the DNA is TGTGCCAGCAGCCCCGACAGAGATCAGCCCCAGCATTTT.

The V gene is TRBV4-1, the J gene TRBJ1-2, with TRBD1 matching over 8 bases. The J segment lost 8 bases and the V segment lost 1 base, leaving 6 bases of the junction unmatched. The germline CDR1 and CDR2 sequences are MGHRA and YSYEKL. The CDR3 covers 14 residues. As DNA, the CDR3 is TGCGCCAGCAGCCAAGGACAGGGGCTGTCGGGCTACACCTTC. Translation gives CASSQGQGLSGYTF.

This rearrangement joins TRBV6-5 to TRBJ1-6; 7 nucleotides align to TRBD1. Trimming cost V 6 bases and J 7 bases; bases outside gene matches: 6. Germline V lookup: CDR1 MNHEY, CDR2 SVGAGI. This CDR3 region has 14 residues. The CDR3 sequence is CASRADRENSPLHF. For the CDR3, the DNA is TGTGCCAGCAGGGCCGACAGGGAGAATTCACCCCTCCACTTT.

The rearrangement joins TRBV5-4 to TRBJ2-3; 9 nucleotides match TRBD2. This CDR3 is built from 15 residues. Germline trimming cut 2 bases from V and 4 bases from J; bases unmatched to any gene: 5. Germline V gives CDR1 SGHNT, CDR2 YYREEE (reference sequence). The CDR3 bases are TGTGCCAGCAGCTTTGGCGGGAGGGGCGCAGATACGCAGTATTTT. The encoded protein is CASSFGGRGADTQYF.

The chain links TRBV2 to TRBJ1-5; the match to TRBD1 covers 8 bases. The V gene end was trimmed by 3 bases and the J gene end by 4 bases; junction bases not matched to a gene: 5. Germline CDR1 reads SNHLY; CDR2 reads FYNNEI. The CDR3 is 15 residues long. The CDR3 spells CASSDGQGINQPQHF. DNA for the CDR3: TGTGCCAGCAGTGACGGACAGGGAATAAATCAGCCCCAGCATTTT.

The chain combines TRBV9 with TRBJ1-3; D is perhaps TRBD1 (5 bases). Germline-derived CDR1 and CDR2 are SGDLS and YYNGEE. The CDR3 is made up of 18 amino acids. V lost 0 bases and J lost 2, with 18 bases in between. CDR3 in amino acids: CASSVGGGRGSPGNTIYF. The CDR3, as DNA: TGTGCCAGCAGCGTAGGGGGCGGTCGGGGGAGCCCTGGAAACACCATATATTTT.

The J gene is TRBJ1-4, the V gene TRBV5-7, with no clear D. TRBV5-7 carries the ORF label, with uncertain function. V lost 7 bases to trimming and J lost 4 bases, with 20 bases between them. The CDR3 extends over 16 amino acids. The CDR3, as DNA: TGTGCCAGCTACTTGCGTTGCGGTCTGCATAATGAAAAACTGTTTTTT. It yields the protein CASYLRCGLHNEKLFF.

J is TRBJ1-1 and V is TRBV7-8; D is possibly TRBD1 (5 bases). This CDR3 comprises 15 residues. V dropped 4 bases and J dropped 0 bases, with 12 bases sitting between them. Germline CDR1 and CDR2: SGHVS and FQNEAQ. This chain's CDR3 is CASSSLRRVNTEAFF. The CDR3 DNA reads TGTGCCAGCAGCTCCCTCCGCAGGGTGAACACTGAAGCTTTCTTT.

The CDR3 region has the DNA TGTGCCGCCTTGACGGGGTCTAATGAAAAACTGTTTTTT. Its translation: CAALTGSNEKLFF. The rearrangement links TRBV11-2 to TRBJ1-4; D is unresolved. The CDR3 runs 13 residues. V was shortened by 11 bases and J by 3 bases, with 13 bases between the two germline ends. CDR1 and CDR2 from the germline V gene are SGHAT and FQNNGV.

The chain recombines TRBV4-3 with TRBJ1-1; 7 nucleotides align to TRBD1. V gave up 4 bases and J gave up 2 bases; unmatched junction bases: 10. Germline V gene sequence: CDR1 LGHNA, CDR2 YSLEER. This CDR3 is 16 amino acids long. The CDR3 nucleotides are TGCGCCAGCAGCCTACGAGAGACAGGGTATAACACTGAAGCTTTCTTT. This gives the protein CASSLRETGYNTEAFF.

The chain uses TRBV3-1 (or the pseudogene TRBV3-2) and TRBJ2-7, with 8 bases aligning to TRBD2. With V trimmed by 2 bases and J by 0 bases, 9 bases remained unmatched. Germline CDR1 is LGHDT and CDR2 is YNNKEL (reference sequence). The length of the CDR3 is 17 residues. The CDR3: CASSQCLAGPSSYEQYF. The CDR3 DNA is TGTGCCAGCAGCCAATGTTTAGCGGGGCCTAGCTCCTACGAGCAGTACTTC.

The CDR3 here is CASSPRAPVGTGGNTEAFF. CDR3 coding DNA: TGTGCCAGCTCACCCCGAGCGCCGGTTGGGACAGGGGGGAACACTGAAGCTTTCTTT. This chain uses TRBV18 with TRBJ1-1, with TRBD1 identical over 11 bases. V trimming: 3 bases; J trimming: 1 base; junction bases outside the gene matches: 13. CDR1 and CDR2 (germline): KGHSH, LQKENI. The CDR3 is 19 amino acids.

This clone came up many times. DNA for the CDR3: TGTGCCAGCTCAACGGGACAGGGCGACGACACCGGGGAGCTGTTTTTT. This codes for CASSTGQGDDTGELFF. This chain uses TRBV18 with TRBJ2-2; 9 nucleotides match TRBD1. The CDR3 has 16 residues. The germline CDR1 and CDR2 sequences are KGHSH and LQKENI. The V segment lost 5 bases and the J segment 3 bases; nucleotides outside the gene matches: 7.